This TCR beta chain was found in a study of shared clonotypes between healthy human individuals. This was a deep-level run. The assay was immunoSEQ multiplex PCR, and TCRdb's table has in-frame clones only and misses some. The table has over 2 million clones, over 85% seen once. The length of the CDR3 is 11 residues. Trimming stripped 8 bases from V and 7 bases from J, with 8 bases between. Germline V lookup: CDR1 SNHLY, CDR2 FYNNEI. Naive CD8 cells, CD45RO-negative and positively selected for CCR7, excluded terminally differentiated effector memory CD45RA+ cells. This sequence originates from a man between 18 and 29 years old in good health. Sample: naive CD8+ T cells sorted from blood. This chain uses TRBV2 with TRBJ2-2; D not resolved. DNA for the CDR3: TGTGCCAGCGGGTTGGGCGGGGAGCTGTTTTTT. This sequence encodes CASGLGGELFF.